These 22 T cell receptor beta chains share one sample of origin, sequenced in a study of prognosis after radiotherapy for stage I lung cancer. Researchers used two-round multiplex PCR to amplify TCR beta CDR3 starting from genomic DNA. First-round PCR used primers specific to each TRBV and TRBJ gene. TCRdb ran MiXCR on the multiplex PCR reads and lists one entry per CDR3 protein. The table shows tens of thousands of distinct CDR3 sequences, with about 41% occurring only once. This specimen was PBMCs, taken before or after stereotactic body radiation therapy (not recorded which). The receptor set was obtained from a donor over 45 with non-small cell lung cancer.

This sequence joins TRBV11-2 and TRBJ1-2, with 7 bases that match TRBD1. The CDR3 has 16 amino acids. In germline, CDR1 is SGHAT, CDR2 FQNNGV. Unmatched junction bases numbered 16, after V lost 4 bases and J lost 8 bases. The CDR3 DNA sequence: TGTGCCAGCAGCTCATACCCCTTCGACAGGGACGAAGGCTACACCTTC. This gives the protein CASSSYPFDRDEGYTF.

Ten or more counts support this clonotype. The chain uses TRBV6-1 and TRBJ2-7; 15 bases are a match to TRBD2. Trimming removed 7 bases from V and 12 bases from J; junction bases left unmatched: 19. Per the germline V gene, CDR1 is MNHNS and CDR2 is SASEGT. The CDR3 sequence is 17 residues long. For the CDR3, the DNA is TGTGCCAGCAAACAGTCCCCACAGGGAGGGACTAGCGGGAGGTTGTACTTC. It yields the protein CASKQSPQGGTSGRLYF.

This clonotype was seen repeatedly, ten times or more. The J gene is TRBJ2-2, the V gene TRBV7-6; D is unclear. The CDR3 covers 15 residues. Trimming took 1 base from V and 0 from J, leaving 6 bases between them. Per germline, CDR1 SGHVS and CDR2 FNYEAQ. The DNA for the CDR3 is TGTGCCAGCAGCTTAGGCGCAACGAACACCGGGGAGCTGTTTTTT. Residues: CASSLGATNTGELFF.

This clonotype has at least ten counts. V and J are TRBV20-1 and TRBJ2-3, with 8 positions matching TRBD1. V lost 5 bases and J lost 8; bases outside the gene matches: 9. Germline V CDR1 and CDR2: DFQATT, SNEGSKA (reference sequence). The CDR3 has 13 residues. Here the CDR3 reads CSAWGQAAGTQYF. The CDR3 coding sequence is TGCAGTGCTTGGGGACAGGCCGCTGGTACGCAGTATTTT.

This clonotype counts as medium-sized. Here the CDR3 DNA reads TGTGCCAGCAGCTTAGGTTTCGGGACGGGGAACACCGGGGAGCTGTTTTTT. Its translation is CASSLGFGTGNTGELFF. J is TRBJ2-2 and V is TRBV11-2, with D perhaps given as TRBD1 or TRBD2 (5 bases each). Per the germline V gene, CDR1 is SGHAT and CDR2 is FQNNGV. Trimming removed 1 base from V and 1 base from J, with 13 bases in between. CDR3 length equals 17 residues.

As for this clonotype: This could be a read error, since a much larger clone is one nucleotide away. The chain has TRBV19 and TRBJ2-3; no firm D call. V was clipped by 10 bases and J by 7 bases, with 12 bases between them. In germline, CDR1 is LNHDA, CDR2 SQIVND (reference sequence). This CDR3 spans 11 amino acids. The CDR3 sequence: CAISYLYTQYF. For the CDR3, the DNA is TGTGCCATCAGCTACCTATATACGCAGTATTTT.

This clonotype was found many times. V gene TRBV29-1 combines with J gene TRBJ1-4; 11 bases are a match to TRBD1. The CDR3 loop spans 12 amino acids. Per the germline V gene, CDR1 is SQVTM and CDR2 is ANQGSEA. J lost 13 bases, V lost 6 bases, and 7 bases had no gene match. CDR3 sequence (DNA): TGCAGCGTGCCCGGGACAGGGGGAGGACTGTTTTTT. Translation gives CSVPGTGGGLFF.

The table lists this clonotype with many counts. The V gene is TRBV18, the J gene TRBJ2-1, with 10 bases lining up with TRBD2. With 0 bases clipped from V and 9 bases from J, the junction kept 8 bases outside the gene matches. CDR3 length: 16 amino acids. Germline loops: CDR1 KGHSH, CDR2 LQKENI. CDR3 in amino acids: CASSPPKSSGSSEQFF. The CDR3 DNA reads as TGTGCCAGCTCACCACCGAAGTCTAGCGGGAGTTCTGAGCAGTTCTTC.

This clonotype was seen at least ten times. The chain has TRBV6-1 and TRBJ1-4; 7 positions agree with TRBD1. The V and J ends lost 4 bases and 8 bases, in that order; junction bases with no gene match: 4. Germline values: CDR1 MNHNS, CDR2 SASEGT. This CDR3 comprises 13 residues. This CDR3 is CASSATGDEKLFF. The CDR3 DNA reads TGTGCCAGCAGTGCTACAGGGGACGAAAAACTGTTTTTT.

The table lists this clonotype with many counts. In nucleotides, the CDR3 is TGTGCCAGCTCGCTGGACAGACTAGCCAAAAACATTCAGTACTTC. Translation: CASSLDRLAKNIQYF. The V gene is TRBV18, the J gene TRBJ2-4; possible D gene TRBD1, 6 bases. Germline V gene data show CDR1 as KGHSH and CDR2 as LQKENI. Trimming removed 6 bases at V and 0 bases at J, with 12 bases between. The CDR3 runs to 15 residues.

Comments on this clonotype: This may come from a read error, since a much larger clone is one base off. This chain links TRBV6-2 or TRBV6-3 with TRBJ1-1, with 10 bases matching TRBD1. The V and J ends lost 7 bases and 8 bases, in that order; junction bases with no gene match: 13. The V gene's germline CDR1 is MNHEY and CDR2 SVGEGT. This CDR3 is 15 amino acids long. CDR3 in DNA: TGTGCCAGCATCCGACCCGGACAGGGGGTTACCGAAGCTTTCTTT. Its translation is CASIRPGQGVTEAFF.

The V call is TRBV7-2, the J call TRBJ2-7, with TRBD2 identical over 9 bases. Germline V gene lookup returns CDR1 SGHTA and CDR2 FQGNSA. This CDR3 region has 14 residues. The V gene end was trimmed by 5 bases and the J gene end by 6 bases; junction bases not matched to a gene: 8. The DNA for the CDR3 is TGTGCCAGCAGCACCACTAGCGGGTTTTCCGAGCAGTACTTC. The encoded protein is CASSTTSGFSEQYF.

This chain connects TRBV30 to TRBJ1-3; D uncertain. Germline values: CDR1 GTSNPN, CDR2 SVGIG (reference sequence). The CDR3 consists of 13 residues. With 1 base removed from V and 0 bases from J, the gap between germline ends came to 4 bases. CDR3 residues: CAWSGDSGNTIYF. CDR3 sequence (DNA): TGTGCCTGGAGTGGTGACTCTGGAAACACCATATATTTT.

This clonotype showed up many times. The J gene is TRBJ2-3, the V gene TRBV24-1; possibly TRBD1 for D (7 bases). The length of the CDR3 is 16 residues. The germline gives CDR1 KGHDR, CDR2 SFDVKD. Trimming left V 2 bases short and J 4 bases short, with 15 bases between. Here the CDR3 reads CATSDWNRGGPDTQYF. The CDR3 DNA follows: TGTGCCACCAGTGATTGGAACAGGGGAGGTCCAGATACGCAGTATTTT.

This clonotype was recorded at least ten times. The genes are TRBV30 and TRBJ1-5, with no clear D. The CDR3 is 15 residues long. Deletions cut 3 bases from V and 2 bases from J, with 14 bases between. CDR1 GTSNPN and CDR2 SVGIG come from the germline V gene (reference sequence). CDR3 coding DNA: TGTGCCTGGAGCCCTAGCGGGTTAGGCAATCAGCCCCAGCATTTT. Translated, it gives CAWSPSGLGNQPQHF.

Relative to its sample, this clonotype is medium-sized. The gene calls are TRBV19 and TRBJ1-1; 7 bases are a match to TRBD1. In germline, CDR1 is LNHDA, CDR2 SQIVND (reference sequence). The trim removed 3 bases at V and 4 bases at J, leaving 5 bases unmatched. The CDR3 totals 14 residues. The CDR3 region is CASSMTGRATEAFF. Here the CDR3 DNA reads TGTGCCAGTAGTATGACAGGGCGGGCCACTGAAGCTTTCTTT. The whole variable domain, filled in from reference TRBV19 and TRBJ1-1, reads DGGITQSPKYLFRKEGQNVTLSCEQNLNHDAMYWYRQDPGQGLRLIYYSQIVNDFQKGDIAEGYSVSREKKESFPLTVTSAQKNPTAFYLCASSMTGRATEAFFGQGTRLTVV.

At least ten counts were recorded for this clonotype. This chain joins TRBV6-1 and TRBJ1-2; D is unclear. The length of the CDR3 is 13 residues. Germline CDR1 is MNHNS and CDR2 is SASEGT. V lost 8 bases and J lost 2, with 12 bases in between. The CDR3 DNA reads TGTGCCAGCGGAGTAGAACGAAACTATGGCTACACCTTC. The encoded protein is CASGVERNYGYTF.

The table lists this clonotype with many counts. The chain has TRBV5-6 and TRBJ2-7; TRBD2 aligns across 8 bases. With 2 bases clipped from V and 3 bases from J, the junction kept 7 bases outside the gene matches. The germline CDR1 and CDR2 sequences are SGHDT and YYEEEE. The CDR3 covers 15 residues. CDR3 in amino acids: CASSFWGTSGYEQYF. The CDR3 nucleotides are TGTGCCAGCAGCTTTTGGGGAACTAGCGGCTACGAGCAGTACTTC.

A word on this clonotype: A far larger clone differs by one base, so this is likely a read error. The chain employs TRBV6-2 or TRBV6-3 and TRBJ1-1, with 8 bases lining up with TRBD1. From germline, CDR1 is MNHEY and CDR2 SVGEGT. The CDR3 is made up of 14 amino acids. The CDR3 nucleotides are TGTGCCAGCAGTTATGGACAGGGCCCCACTGAACCTTTCTTT. It translates to CASSYGQGPTEPFF.

This clonotype has ten or more counts. The J gene is TRBJ1-1, the V gene TRBV19; no definite D call. This CDR3 has 13 amino acids. V lost 7 bases and J lost 5, with 14 bases in between. Germline loops: CDR1 LNHDA, CDR2 SQIVND (reference sequence). The CDR3 is CASISGLGTEAFF. As DNA, the CDR3 is TGTGCCAGTATAAGTGGGCTTGGGACTGAAGCTTTCTTT. The full variable domain, rest sourced from reference TRBV19 and TRBJ1-1, is DGGITQSPKYLFRKEGQNVTLSCEQNLNHDAMYWYRQDPGQGLRLIYYSQIVNDFQKGDIAEGYSVSREKKESFPLTVTSAQKNPTAFYLCASISGLGTEAFFGQGTRLTVV.

Notes on this clonotype: A much larger clone lies one base from this, so it may be a read error. The CDR3 here is CASQPGPDGELFF. The CDR3, as DNA: TGTGCCTCCCAGCCTGGGCCCGACGGGGAGCTGTTTTTT. The J gene is TRBJ2-2, the V gene TRBV6-1; D not resolved. CDR3 length: 13 residues. Germline-derived CDR1 and CDR2 are MNHNS and SASEGT. V gave up 11 bases and J gave up 7 bases, with 17 bases separating them.

Points on this clonotype: A single base is all that separates this from a far larger clone, so a read error is likely. The V gene is TRBV6-6, the J gene TRBJ2-6; D possibly corresponds to TRBD2 (6 bases). The V end lost 5 bases, the J end lost 0 bases, and 8 bases lay between the germline ends. Germline CDR1 MNHNY, CDR2 SVGAGI (reference sequence). The CDR3 runs to 15 residues. In DNA, the CDR3 is TGTGCCAGCAGTGTGACTAGCTCTGGGGCCAACGTCCTGACTTTC. It codes for CASSVTSSGANVLTF.